This is a list of T cell receptor beta chains from one sample in a study of tumour-infiltrating T cells in Burkitt lymphoma. Assay used: immunoSEQ multiplex PCR; TCRdb lists only in-frame clones, some missing. The data show thousands of clones, 13% to 15% seen once. The sample taken for sequencing was tumor tissue. These TCRs come from a human donor with Burkitt lymphoma. Both conserved end residues are part of each CDR3. The D gene is left open where the match is weak. Size is stated for part of the rows, as once, few or many counts, or as a class when the clone is expanded.

j_call clone_size d_call v_call cdr3_nt cdr3_aa
TRBJ1-2 - - TRBV7-2 TGTGCCAGCAGCTTAGCGGGGGGTGGCTACATCTTC CASSLAGGGYIF
TRBJ2-5 few TRBD2 TRBV5-4 TGTGCCAGCAGCTGGACTAGCGGGTACCAAGAGACCCAGTACTTC CASSWTSGYQETQYF
TRBJ2-7 few TRBD2 TRBV7-7 TGTGCTAGCAGCTTATCTAGCGGGGTTACCTACGAGCAGTACTTC CASSLSSGVTYEQYF
TRBJ2-3 - - TRBV11-2 TGTGCCAGCAGCTTAGAAGGGTACGGGAGCACAGATACGCAGTATTTT CASSLEGYGSTDTQYF
TRBJ1-1 few - TRBV27 TGTGCCAGCTTCCCTCTTAAGTGGAACCCCAACACTGAAGCTTTCTTT CASFPLKWNPNTEAFF
TRBJ2-2 few - TRBV19 TGTGCCAGTAGTATAGGGGTTACCGGGGAGCTGTTTTTT CASSIGVTGELFF
TRBJ2-1 few TRBD2 TRBV29-1 TGCAGCGTTCCCGGGACTAGCGGGAGGGACTACAATGAGCAGTTCTTC CSVPGTSGRDYNEQFF
TRBJ2-1 - - TRBV19 TGTGCCAGTAGTATATTGGGCTCGGGCAATGAGCAGTTCTTC CASSILGSGNEQFF
TRBJ1-2 - - TRBV30 TGTGCCTGGAGTGTTGAAGCCGCAATCTATGGCTACACCTTC CAWSVEAAIYGYTF
TRBJ2-2 - - TRBV7-9 TGTGCCAGCAGCTTAGTTCTGGGAAACACCGGGGAGCTGTTTTTT CASSLVLGNTGELFF
TRBJ2-7 few - TRBV5-4 TGTGCCAGCAGCTTGTCTTTCGGAGCGGCATTGGGCGAGCAGTACTTC CASSLSFGAALGEQYF
TRBJ1-2 - - TRBV7-2 TGTGCCAGCAGCTTAACCGACAGGTCTGTCTATGGCTACACCTTC CASSLTDRSVYGYTF
TRBJ2-5 few TRBD2 TRBV4-3 TGCGCCAGCAGCCCAACCCTCGACGGGAGGGCCACGGGGATGTACTTC CASSPTLDGRATGMYF
TRBJ2-2 few - TRBV25-1 TGTGCCAGCAGTGAGGGGGCGGCGAACACCGGGGAGCTGTTTTTT CASSEGAANTGELFF
TRBJ2-2 - TRBD2 TRBV9 TGTGCCAGCAGATTTAGCGGGACGAACACCGGGGAGCTGTTTTTT CASRFSGTNTGELFF
TRBJ2-5 - - TRBV5-1 TGCGCCAGCAGCTTGAAACAGGCGCGGGAGACCCAGTACTTC CASSLKQARETQYF
TRBJ1-1 - TRBD1 TRBV7-2 TGTGCCAGCAGCCCTTTTCCGGGACAGACAAACACTGAAGCTTTCTTT CASSPFPGQTNTEAFF
TRBJ2-7 - - TRBV4-3 TGCGCCAGCAGCCTCGGAGAGGACTTAGACGAGCAGTACTTC CASSLGEDLDEQYF
TRBJ2-3 - TRBD2 TRBV6-1 TGTGCCAGCAGTGCTGCTAGCGGTAGCACAGATACGCAGTATTTT CASSAASGSTDTQYF